This T cell receptor beta chain was profiled in a study of regulatory T cells in long-lasting Graves disease. The time point is: newly diagnosed GD, antithyroid drugs for less than 3 months. Following extraction of RNA from PBMCs, that RNA was used to make the TCR library. This clonotype occurred many times. Arm-PCR of CDR3 regions and iRepertoire HTBI primers were the basis on which TCR beta libraries were built. One entry per CDR3 protein results from TCRdb running MiXCR on the multiplex PCR reads. The data hold hundreds of thousands of distinct CDR3 sequences, with approximately 13% observed a single time. The CDR3 spans 16 residues. Germline V gene data show CDR1 as MNHEY and CDR2 as SVGEGT. V dropped 2 bases and J dropped 3 bases, with 16 bases sitting between them. These same records also appear under a second study, on T cells in Graves' hyperthyroidism and ophthalmopathy. That source adds: During a first-round RT-PCR of the TCR CDR3, the HTBI primer set was used.

Sequenced material: peripheral blood mononuclear cells (PBMCs), taken at new diagnosis, from a patient treated with antithyroid drugs. The rearrangement joins TRBV6-2 or TRBV6-3 to TRBJ1-1; D not resolved. The TCR was taken from a man aged 25 to 40 with Graves disease. CDR3: CASSYKVWARDTEAFF. The CDR3, as DNA: TGTGCCAGCAGTTACAAGGTCTGGGCTAGGGACACTGAAGCTTTCTTT.